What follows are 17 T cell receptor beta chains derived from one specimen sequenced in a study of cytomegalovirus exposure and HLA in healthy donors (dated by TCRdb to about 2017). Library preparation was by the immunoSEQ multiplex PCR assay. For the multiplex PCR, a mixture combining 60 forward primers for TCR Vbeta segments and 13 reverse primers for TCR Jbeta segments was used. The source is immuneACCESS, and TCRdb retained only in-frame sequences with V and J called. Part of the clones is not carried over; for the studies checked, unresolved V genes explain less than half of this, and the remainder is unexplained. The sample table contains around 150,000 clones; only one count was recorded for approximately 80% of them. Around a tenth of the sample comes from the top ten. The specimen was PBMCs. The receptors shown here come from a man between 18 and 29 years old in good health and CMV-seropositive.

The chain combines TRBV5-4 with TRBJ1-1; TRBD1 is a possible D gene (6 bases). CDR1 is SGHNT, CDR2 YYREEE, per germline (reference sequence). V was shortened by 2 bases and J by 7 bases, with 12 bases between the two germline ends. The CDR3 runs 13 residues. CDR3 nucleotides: TGTGCCAGCAGCTTCGGGGGGCAAGGTGAAGCTTTCTTT. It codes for CASSFGGQGEAFF.

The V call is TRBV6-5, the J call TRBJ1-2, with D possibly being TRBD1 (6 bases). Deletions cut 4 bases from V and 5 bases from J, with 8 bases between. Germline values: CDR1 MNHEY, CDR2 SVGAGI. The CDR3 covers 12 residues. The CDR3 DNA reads TGTGCCAGCAGTTCCGGACAGTATGGCTACACCTTC. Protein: CASSSGQYGYTF.

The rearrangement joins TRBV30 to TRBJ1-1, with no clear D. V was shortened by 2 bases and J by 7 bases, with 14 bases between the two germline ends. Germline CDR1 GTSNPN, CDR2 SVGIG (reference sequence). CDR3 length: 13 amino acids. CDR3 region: CAWSLTTGSEAFF. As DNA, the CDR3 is TGTGCCTGGAGTCTGACCACGGGTAGTGAAGCTTTCTTT.

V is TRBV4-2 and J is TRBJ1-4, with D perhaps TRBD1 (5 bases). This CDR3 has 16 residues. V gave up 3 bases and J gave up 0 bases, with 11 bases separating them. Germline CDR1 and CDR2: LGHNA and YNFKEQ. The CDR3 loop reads CASSQYLQATNEKLFF. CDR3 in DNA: TGTGCCAGCAGCCAGTACCTACAGGCAACTAATGAAAAACTGTTTTTT.

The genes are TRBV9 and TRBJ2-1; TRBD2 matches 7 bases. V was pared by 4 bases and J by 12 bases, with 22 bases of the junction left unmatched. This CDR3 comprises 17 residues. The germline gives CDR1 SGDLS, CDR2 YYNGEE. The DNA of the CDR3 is TGTGCCAGCAGCAATAAAATGGGGAGGGAATGGTCAGGGCGGCAGTTCTTC. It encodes CASSNKMGREWSGRQFF.

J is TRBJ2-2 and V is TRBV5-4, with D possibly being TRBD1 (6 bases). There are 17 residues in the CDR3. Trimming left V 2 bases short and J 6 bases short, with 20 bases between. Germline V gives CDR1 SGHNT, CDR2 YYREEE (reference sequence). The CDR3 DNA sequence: TGTGCCAGCAGCTTAACAGGGATCCGCCAAAACGCCGGGGAGCTGTTTTTT. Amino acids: CASSLTGIRQNAGELFF.

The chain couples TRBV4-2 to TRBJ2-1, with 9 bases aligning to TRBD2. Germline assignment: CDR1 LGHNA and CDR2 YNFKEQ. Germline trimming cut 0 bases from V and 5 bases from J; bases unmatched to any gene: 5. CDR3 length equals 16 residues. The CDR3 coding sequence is TGTGCCAGCAGCCAAGATCCCTTAGCGGGAGACAATGAGCAGTTCTTC. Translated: CASSQDPLAGDNEQFF.

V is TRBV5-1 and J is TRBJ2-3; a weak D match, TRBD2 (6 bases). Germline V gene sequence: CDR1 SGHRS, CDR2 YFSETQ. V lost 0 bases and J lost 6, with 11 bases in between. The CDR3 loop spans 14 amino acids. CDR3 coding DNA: TGCGCCAGCAGCTTGGGGGAGGAATGGGATACGCAGTATTTT. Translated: CASSLGEEWDTQYF.

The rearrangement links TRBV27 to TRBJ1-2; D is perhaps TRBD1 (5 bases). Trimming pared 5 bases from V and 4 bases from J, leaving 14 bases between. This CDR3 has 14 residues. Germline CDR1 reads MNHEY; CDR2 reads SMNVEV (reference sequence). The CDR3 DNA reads TGTGCCAGCAGTCCTCGGGGGGTCGGCTATGGCTACACCTTC. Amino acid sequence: CASSPRGVGYGYTF.

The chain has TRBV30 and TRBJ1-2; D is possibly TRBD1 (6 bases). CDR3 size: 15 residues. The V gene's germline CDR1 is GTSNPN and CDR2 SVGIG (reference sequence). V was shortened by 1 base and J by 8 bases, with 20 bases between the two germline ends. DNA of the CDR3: TGTGCCTGGAGTGAATGGATAGGGGGAACTCGGGGCTACACCTTC. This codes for CAWSEWIGGTRGYTF.

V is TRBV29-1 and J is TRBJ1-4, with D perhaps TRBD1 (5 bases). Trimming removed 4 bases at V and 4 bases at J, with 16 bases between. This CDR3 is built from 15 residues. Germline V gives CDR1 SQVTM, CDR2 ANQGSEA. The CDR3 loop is CSVGYGRADNEKLFF. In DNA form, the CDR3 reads TGCAGCGTTGGTTATGGCAGGGCGGATAATGAAAAACTGTTTTTT. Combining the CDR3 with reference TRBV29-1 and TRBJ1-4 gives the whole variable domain SAVISQKPSRDICQRGTSLTIQCQVDSQVTMMFWYRQQPGQSLTLIATANQGSEATYESGFVIDKFPISRPNLTFSTLTVSNMSPEDSSIYLCSVGYGRADNEKLFFGSGTQLSVL.

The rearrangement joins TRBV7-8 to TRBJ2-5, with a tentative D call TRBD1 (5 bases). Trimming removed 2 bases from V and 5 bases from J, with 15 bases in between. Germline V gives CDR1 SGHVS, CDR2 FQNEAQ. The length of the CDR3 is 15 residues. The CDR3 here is CASSLRGRVGETQYF. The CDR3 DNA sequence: TGTGCCAGCAGCTTAAGAGGCAGGGTAGGGGAGACCCAGTACTTC.

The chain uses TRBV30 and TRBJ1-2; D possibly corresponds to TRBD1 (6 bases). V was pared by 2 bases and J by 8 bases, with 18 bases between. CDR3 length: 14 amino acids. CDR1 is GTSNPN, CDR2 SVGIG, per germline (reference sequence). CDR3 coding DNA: TGTGCCTGGAGTAGGGGGACACCCCTTGGGGGCTACACCTTC. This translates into CAWSRGTPLGGYTF.

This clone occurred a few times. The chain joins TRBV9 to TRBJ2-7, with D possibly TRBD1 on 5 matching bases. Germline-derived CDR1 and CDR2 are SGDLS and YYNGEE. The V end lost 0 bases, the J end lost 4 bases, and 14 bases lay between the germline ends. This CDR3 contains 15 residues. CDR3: CASSVGWGFVYEQYF. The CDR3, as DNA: TGTGCCAGCAGCGTAGGCTGGGGCTTCGTTTACGAGCAGTACTTC.

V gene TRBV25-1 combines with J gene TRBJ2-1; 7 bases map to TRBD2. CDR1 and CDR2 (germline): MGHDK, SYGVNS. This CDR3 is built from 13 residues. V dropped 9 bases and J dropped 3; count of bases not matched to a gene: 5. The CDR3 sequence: CASNSGRYNEQFF. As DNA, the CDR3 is TGTGCCAGTAATAGCGGGCGCTACAATGAGCAGTTCTTC.

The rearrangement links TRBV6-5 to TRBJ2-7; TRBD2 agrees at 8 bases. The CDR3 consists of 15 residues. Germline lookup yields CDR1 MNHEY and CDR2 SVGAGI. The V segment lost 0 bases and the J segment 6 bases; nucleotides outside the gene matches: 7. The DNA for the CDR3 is TGTGCCAGCAGTTACTCGGCGGGGGGCCATCTCGAGCAGTACTTC. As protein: CASSYSAGGHLEQYF.

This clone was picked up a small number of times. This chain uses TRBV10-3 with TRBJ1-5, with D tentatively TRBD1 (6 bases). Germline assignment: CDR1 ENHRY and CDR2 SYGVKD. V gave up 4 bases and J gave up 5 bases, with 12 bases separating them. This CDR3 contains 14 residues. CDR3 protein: CAISARGGDQPQHF. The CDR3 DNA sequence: TGTGCCATCAGTGCGAGAGGGGGGGATCAGCCCCAGCATTTT.